Here is one TCR beta chain with its context. V lost 0 bases and J lost 4, with 6 bases in between. This CDR3 comprises 13 residues. Germline loops: CDR1 SGHNT, CDR2 YYREEE (reference sequence). The data were obtained in a study of cytomegalovirus exposure and HLA in healthy donors. It was healthy bone marrow donors who served as donors. With 60 Vbeta and 13 Jbeta primers, the PCR was carried out. The protocol was immunoSEQ multiplex PCR, while the TCRdb copy is restricted to in-frame clones and leaves out a portion. Of 64,000 or so clones listed, roughly 70% are singletons. Source material: PBMCs. The TCR sequence derives from a woman between 50 and 59 years old in good health and CMV-seropositive. J is TRBJ2-3 and V is TRBV5-4; D is unresolved. CDR3 amino acids: CASSLVHPDTQYF. CDR3 DNA: TGTGCCAGCAGCTTGGTCCATCCAGATACGCAGTATTTT.